This T cell receptor (beta chain) is from a study of OX40 agonist ivuxolimab in advanced cancers. Whole-study context: Patients treated during dose escalation were battling hepatocellular carcinoma, melanoma, renal cell or head and neck cancer. The group had a mean age of roughly 65 years, ranged from roughly 23 to 90, and was roughly 80% male.

The count of this clone is one. Its antigen is not identified. Study-level findings and limits: At doses 0.1 to 3.0 mg/kg, CD4+ and CD8+ clones expanded.

Trimming pared 6 bases from V and 4 bases from J, leaving 19 bases between. In germline, CDR1 is MNHNS, CDR2 SASEGT. This CDR3 is built from 15 residues. Repertoires were generated with immunoSEQ multiplex PCR, while TCRdb's copy carries only in-frame clones and drops some. The sample contains about 82,000 clones, over 75% of which appear only once. The specimen was CD4+ or CD8+ T cells sorted from blood, collected in a trial of the OX40 agonist ivuxolimab. The clonotype comes from an adult with an advanced solid tumor such as melanoma, head and neck, liver or kidney cancer. The chain carries TRBV6-1 and TRBJ2-7; no clear D gene. For the CDR3, the DNA is TGTGCCAGCAGCGAGACGTGGTCCGCAGCGTACGAGCAGTACTTC. Amino acids: CASSETWSAAYEQYF.